The clone carrying this T cell receptor (beta chain) has at least ten counts. The antigen is not known. Amplification of the TCR beta CDR3 regions used RNA transcripts (as template). HTBI primers primed a first-round RT-PCR, and a second-round multiplex PCR followed. TCRdb recomputed calls from the multiplex PCR reads with MiXCR, one row per CDR3 protein. This sample yields over a million distinct CDR3 sequences, of which approximately 35% are seen a single time; 8.5% to 14% belongs to the top ten. The data belong to a study of Graves' ophthalmopathy and Graves' hyperthyroidism. Findings and limits, study-wide: Blood also harbored most expanded thyroid clonotypes above 0.001 frequency.

Hyperthyroidism cases were recent diagnoses of under 2 months' duration in people aged 18 to 65. None of the included patients had other autoimmune diseases, uncontrolled infections, pregnancy or lactation, as these led to exclusion. CDR1 and CDR2 (germline): SGHTS, YDEGEE. CDR3 length equals 14 residues. V shed 0 bases and J shed 0 bases, with 6 bases lying between them. The receptor comes from an adult man with Graves' hyperthyroidism. The sample comprised peripheral blood or thyroid tissue (not recorded which). V gene TRBV5-8 combines with J gene TRBJ1-1; the D is unclear. The CDR3 protein is CASSLVTMNTEAFF. The CDR3 DNA sequence: TGTGCCAGCAGCTTGGTCACCATGAACACTGAAGCTTTCTTT.